This T cell receptor (beta chain) derives from a study of PD-1 blockade in classical Hodgkin lymphoma. Looking at the study overall: The study gave patients nivolumab 3 mg/kg intravenously every 2 weeks.

The method was immunoSEQ multiplex PCR; TCRdb's version includes in-frame clones alone and lacks a portion of them. The profile shows nearly 100,000 clones, roughly 84% of them singletons. V lost 2 bases, J lost 0 bases, and 11 bases lay in between. The germline CDR1 and CDR2 sequences are SGHTA and FQGNSA. The CDR3 runs to 17 residues. Each of the patients experienced relapse following autologous stem cell transplantation, and their brentuximab vedotin exposure differed. Classification of best responses gave complete response, partial response or progressive disease. The chain links TRBV7-2 to TRBJ2-6; no clear D. Sequenced here: peripheral blood mononuclear cells (PBMCs), sampled at baseline. The TCR comes from a human donor with classical Hodgkin lymphoma. This CDR3 reads CASSLSRKNSGANVLTF. For the CDR3, the DNA is TGTGCCAGCAGCTTATCTCGGAAGAACTCTGGGGCCAACGTCCTGACTTTC.